This T cell receptor (beta chain) was identified during a study of T cell repertoires in cytomegalovirus infection. Study overall: CMV epitopes that were recently identified and HLA-C-restricted were used alongside well-studied HLA-B-restricted ones. The public TCR beta signatures pointed to both CMV infection and matching HLA type.

TCRdb re-called the reads with MiXCR, one entry per CDR3 protein. Among about 58,000 distinct CDR3 sequences listed, roughly 20% were seen once. Germline V gene lookup returns CDR1 MNHEY and CDR2 SMNVEV (reference sequence). CDR3 size: 17 residues. Trimming took 2 bases from V and 1 from J, leaving 17 bases between them. As concerns this clonotype: Its specificity is unknown.

Overall study findings and caveats: The response measured ex vivo was dominated by TCR beta clonotypes (HLA-C-restricted and CMV-specific).

Sequencing used CD8+ T cells from cultured PBMCs, obtained from culture after CMV antigen stimulation. This clonotype was obtained from a human donor in good health (CMV status not recorded). Some clones in this sample may be carry-over from other donors' samples. The chain joins TRBV27 to TRBJ1-1; no clear D. CDR3 coding DNA: TGTGCCAGCAGTTTAGTCCCAGTTCATAGGGCGAACACTGAAGCTTTCTTT. It encodes CASSLVPVHRANTEAFF.